The 17 T cell receptor beta chains in this list originate from one sample, sequenced in a study of cytomegalovirus exposure and HLA in healthy donors. 60 Vbeta and 13 Jbeta primers were used in PCR. Clones were read by immunoSEQ multiplex PCR, and TCRdb kept only the in-frame ones, dropping some. Of 120,000 or so clones listed, 78% are singletons. The material sequenced was PBMCs. These receptors were taken from a woman between 40 and 55 years old in good health and CMV-seronegative.

The V call is TRBV7-2, the J call TRBJ2-1; no clear D. The CDR3 length is 12 residues. From germline, CDR1 is SGHTA and CDR2 FQGNSA. V was clipped by 3 bases and J by 15 bases, with 15 bases between them. CDR3 protein: CASSLGRSPGFF. CDR3 DNA: TGTGCCAGCAGCTTGGGTAGGAGTCCTGGGTTCTTC.

As concerns this clone: The sample holds other DNA sequences that translate to the same CDR3. The chain combines TRBV28 with TRBJ1-5; perhaps TRBD1 as D (6 bases). The CDR3 consists of 14 residues. Germline CDR1 MDHEN, CDR2 SYDVKM. The V and J ends lost 5 bases and 2 bases respectively, with 10 bases between them. CDR3 DNA sequence: TGTGCCAGCAGTCAAGGGGGTGGCAATCAGCCCCAGCATTTT. Its protein is CASSQGGGNQPQHF.

The gene calls are TRBV6-1 and TRBJ1-2; 8 bases are shared with TRBD1. Trimming at V came to 4 bases and at J to 0 bases, leaving 7 bases not matched to a gene. CDR1 and CDR2 (germline): MNHNS, SASEGT. The length of the CDR3 is 16 residues. The CDR3 DNA reads as TGTGCCAGCAGTGCCGACAGGGGCTCAGCTAACTATGGCTACACCTTC. This gives the protein CASSADRGSANYGYTF.

The table lists this clone with a few counts. This chain links TRBV7-3 with TRBJ1-2; 12 bases line up with TRBD1. The CDR3 contains 15 residues. V trimming: 8 bases; J trimming: 5 bases; junction bases outside the gene matches: 9. Germline V gene lookup returns CDR1 SGHTA and CDR2 FQGTGA. CDR3 in DNA: TGTGCCAGCGCCTCGGGACAGGGGGCAGGGTATGGCTACACCTTC. Amino acid sequence: CASASGQGAGYGYTF. The complete variable domain, with remaining parts taken from reference TRBV7-3 and TRBJ1-2, reads GAGVSQTPSNKVTEKGKYVELRCDPISGHTALYWYRQSLGQGPEFLIYFQGTGAADDSGLPNDRFFAVRPEGSVSTLKIQRTERGDSAVYLCASASGQGAGYGYTFGSGTRLTVV.

V is TRBV7-2 and J is TRBJ2-3; tentative D call: TRBD2 (5 bases). This CDR3 contains 14 residues. Germline-derived CDR1 and CDR2 are SGHTA and FQGNSA. V gave up 2 bases and J gave up 6 bases, with 12 bases separating them. The CDR3 reads CASSLFGETDTQYF. Written as DNA, the CDR3 is TGTGCCAGCAGCTTATTTGGGGAGACGGATACGCAGTATTTT.

The J gene is TRBJ2-3, the V gene TRBV10-2, with TRBD2 matching over 9 bases. The CDR3 is made up of 14 amino acids. CDR1 WSHSY and CDR2 SAAADI come from the germline V gene. The ends lost 6 bases at V and 5 bases at J; junction bases unmatched: 6. The CDR3 sequence: CASRASGNLDTQYF. The CDR3 nucleotides are TGCGCCAGCAGGGCTAGCGGGAATTTAGATACGCAGTATTTT.

The gene calls are TRBV11-2 and TRBJ2-7, with a tentative D call TRBD2 (6 bases). The CDR3 has 15 residues. Germline loops: CDR1 SGHAT, CDR2 FQNNGV. V lost 3 bases and J lost 3, with 15 bases in between. For the CDR3, the DNA is TGTGCCAGCAGCTTGTCGAACCCGGGACTCTACGAGCAGTACTTC. Residues: CASSLSNPGLYEQYF. The full variable domain, in which reference TRBV11-2 and TRBJ2-7 provide the parts outside the CDR3, is EAGVAQSPRYKIIEKRQSVAFWCNPISGHATLYWYQQILGQGPKLLIQFQNNGVVDDSQLPKDRFSAERLKGVDSTLKIQPAKLEDSAVYLCASSLSNPGLYEQYFGPGTRLTVT.

The chain combines TRBV6-5 with TRBJ2-5; no definite D call. This CDR3 comprises 13 residues. V dropped 6 bases and J dropped 7 bases, with 15 bases sitting between them. The germline gives CDR1 MNHEY, CDR2 SVGAGI. Here the CDR3 DNA reads TGTGCCAGCAGCCCAGTGATGCATGGGACCCAGTACTTC. This codes for CASSPVMHGTQYF.

This clone has a handful of counts. The genes are TRBV28 and TRBJ1-2; 9 nucleotides agree with TRBD1. CDR1 and CDR2 from the germline V gene are MDHEN and SYDVKM. V trimming: 6 bases; J trimming: 8 bases; junction bases outside the gene matches: 13. This CDR3 has 15 residues. In DNA, the CDR3 is TGTGCCAGCAGGTTGCCCGGACAGGGGTCTGGCGGCTACACCTTC. Translated, it gives CASRLPGQGSGGYTF.

J is TRBJ1-4 and V is TRBV7-9; the match to TRBD1 covers 8 bases. This CDR3 is built from 14 residues. The J segment lost 7 bases and the V segment lost 5 bases, leaving 6 bases of the junction unmatched. The germline V gene has CDR1 SEHNR and CDR2 FQNEAQ (reference sequence). CDR3 nucleotide sequence: TGTGCCAGCAGCGATGACAGGGGCTCTGAAAAACTGTTTTTT. This translates into CASSDDRGSEKLFF.

V is TRBV18 and J is TRBJ1-4, with 9 bases fitting TRBD1. Germline loops: CDR1 KGHSH, CDR2 LQKENI. The CDR3 loop spans 14 amino acids. Losses at the gene ends were 6 bases for V and 8 bases for J; bases not matched to a gene: 7. CDR3 sequence: CASSQGQGAEKLFF. DNA of the CDR3: TGTGCCAGCTCCCAGGGACAGGGTGCAGAAAAACTGTTTTTT.

The chain combines TRBV18 with TRBJ2-3; maybe TRBD1 (5 bases). The V and J ends lost 6 bases and 4 bases respectively, with 14 bases between them. Germline lookup yields CDR1 KGHSH and CDR2 LQKENI. CDR3 length: 14 residues. The CDR3, as DNA: TGTGCCAGCTCGCCCCAGGGTTTGGCAGATACGCAGTATTTT. It is translated as CASSPQGLADTQYF.

The rearrangement uses TRBV18 and TRBJ1-1; D gene unclear. V gave up 0 bases and J gave up 4 bases, with 9 bases separating them. Germline CDR1 KGHSH, CDR2 LQKENI. The CDR3 totals 14 residues. CDR3 loop: CASSPPLRLTEAFF. In DNA, the CDR3 is TGTGCCAGCTCACCACCTCTCAGGCTCACTGAAGCTTTCTTT.

Here the CDR3 DNA reads TGTGGAACAGGGGGTGGAAACACCATATATTTT. This gives the protein CGTGGGNTIYF. The chain recombines TRBV19 with TRBJ1-3; 8 bases fit TRBD1. Germline lookup yields CDR1 LNHDA and CDR2 SQIVND (reference sequence). This CDR3 contains 11 residues.

The chain carries TRBV19 and TRBJ2-6, with D possibly matching TRBD1 (6 bases). Germline V gene lookup returns CDR1 LNHDA and CDR2 SQIVND (reference sequence). V was trimmed by 5 bases and J by 1 base, leaving 9 bases between them. This CDR3 has 15 amino acids. The CDR3 DNA follows: TGTGCCAGTAGTCCCACAGGGTCTGGGGCCAACGTCCTGACTTTC. Translated: CASSPTGSGANVLTF.

This chain connects TRBV11-2 to TRBJ2-2; TRBD1 is a possible D gene (6 bases). V was pared by 0 bases and J by 6 bases, with 11 bases between. Germline lookup yields CDR1 SGHAT and CDR2 FQNNGV. The CDR3 length is 15 residues. The CDR3 bases are TGTGCCAGCAGCTTAGATCCAGGGGACGCCGGGGAGCTGTTTTTT. Translating gives CASSLDPGDAGELFF.

The CDR3: CASTPTGGRDTQYF. For the CDR3, the DNA is TGTGCCAGCACCCCGACAGGGGGTAGGGATACGCAGTATTTT. The rearrangement joins TRBV6-5 to TRBJ2-3; 9 nucleotides match TRBD1. The CDR3 has 14 amino acids. J lost 6 bases, V lost 7 bases, and 8 bases had no gene match. Germline lookup yields CDR1 MNHEY and CDR2 SVGAGI.